This is a list of T cell receptor beta chains from one sample in a study of cytomegalovirus exposure and HLA in healthy donors. The method was immunoSEQ multiplex PCR; TCRdb's version includes in-frame clones alone and lacks a portion of them. This sample has about 220,000 clones, with around nine tenths found just once. Material: PBMCs. These receptors originate from a young woman in good health and CMV-seronegative. CDR3s include the opening cysteine and the closing phenylalanine or tryptophan. Fields, in order: V gene, CDR3 protein.

TRBV6-5 CASTQTGTGEAFF
TRBV5-1 CASSLDGRRETQYF
TRBV5-1 CASSLGGLGPPNEQFF
TRBV25-1 CASPRQEPLGGNQPQHF
TRBV19 CASSIVFKRVADEQFF
TRBV6-1 CASSRDRDGTEAFF
TRBV11-3 CASSPSSPGPDTQYF
TRBV23-1 CASGWQGDTEAFF
TRBV5-6 CASSLGLAGGDEQFF
TRBV19 CASSRRASYEQYF
TRBV7-9 CASSLRGVPGNTIYF
TRBV28 CASSLQQGAFEKLFF
TRBV6-5 CASTPGGNTIYF
TRBV5-1 CASSLTGQGDFNSPLHF
TRBV4-1 CASSHLPGTGETQEYF
TRBV27 CASSFKETGGGSEQFF
TRBV7-6 CASSRLAGDADTQYF
TRBV2 CAGNRGKKETQYF
TRBV2 CASRLGSTDTQYF